This TCR beta chain stems from a study of human T cells and chemical hapten exposure. Study background: Across the whole study, which lasted roughly five months, patients were given diphenylcyclopropenone on the scalp once a week. Findings of the study overall: Compared to controls, expanded TCRs made significantly more large clusters of similar CDR3s.

On this clonotype itself: Its antigen is unidentified.

Germline V gene sequence: CDR1 MNHEY, CDR2 SVGEGT. The CDR3 has 13 amino acids. V dropped 8 bases and J dropped 2 bases, with 12 bases sitting between them. The sample's time point: pre-sensitization, week 0. As for treatment: therapeutic diphenylcyclopropenone sensitization with weekly scalp DPC. Authors' data handling: Samples contained a median of about 96,000 TCRs, with a range of about 20,000 to 750,000. TCRdb fed the RACE reads into MiXCR, producing one record per CDR3 protein. The V and J calls were determined by TCRdb, not by the authors. The table has around 200,000 distinct CDR3 sequences, around 30% seen once.

This TCR was sampled from a woman between 25 and 40 years old with alopecia areata. Some clones in this sample may be carry-over from other donors' samples. The sample in question was whole blood, obtained in connection with sensitization to the hapten diphenylcyclopropenone (DPC). The V gene is TRBV6-2 or TRBV6-3, the J gene TRBJ1-1; possible D gene TRBD1, 5 bases. The CDR3 loop reads CASGGTVNTEAFF. In nucleotides, the CDR3 is TGTGCCAGCGGAGGGACGGTCAACACTGAAGCTTTCTTT.